This is a list of T cell receptor beta chains from one sample in a study of blood T cell repertoires in COVID-19. Assay used: immunoSEQ multiplex PCR; TCRdb lists only in-frame clones, some missing. The table includes some 180,000 clones, about 80% detected once. Sequencing input: peripheral blood. The receptors were gathered from a woman in her forties or fifties with active or convalescent COVID-19. CDR3s include the opening cysteine and the closing phenylalanine or tryptophan. Each record gives: clone size, V gene, D gene, J gene, CDR3 protein, CDR3 DNA. The D gene is left open where the match is weak. Size is omitted from some rows. Given values are once, few, many or a class for expanded clones.

once	TRBV4-3	.	TRBJ2-6	CASSRRGSGANVLTF	TGCGCCAGCAGCCGGAGGGGATCTGGGGCCAACGTCCTGACTTTC
.	TRBV28	.	TRBJ1-5	CATSRASGGNQPQHF	TGTGCCACCTCCCGAGCATCAGGGGGCAATCAGCCCCAGCATTTT
.	TRBV11-3	TRBD2	TRBJ2-1	CASSVRRGGYNEQFF	TGTGCCAGCAGCGTCCGGCGGGGGGGCTACAATGAGCAGTTCTTC
.	TRBV6-2/TRBV6-3	TRBD1	TRBJ1-5	CASSYDRVGSSNQPQHF	TGTGCCAGCAGTTATGACAGGGTGGGATCTAGCAATCAGCCCCAGCATTTT
.	TRBV21-1	.	TRBJ1-6	CAMTPPGTADSPLHF	TGTGCCATGACACCCCCCGGGACAGCCGATTCACCCCTCCACTTT
.	TRBV28	.	TRBJ1-5	CASTLRQDNQPQHF	TGTGCCAGCACCCTGAGGCAAGACAATCAGCCCCAGCATTTT
.	TRBV9	TRBD1	TRBJ1-2	CASSVGTDPLYGYTF	TGTGCCAGCAGCGTCGGGACAGATCCCCTCTATGGCTACACCTTC
.	TRBV7-2	.	TRBJ2-2	CASSPEPANTGELFF	TGTGCCAGCAGCCCGGAGCCGGCGAACACCGGGGAGCTGTTTTTT
.	TRBV6-5	.	TRBJ1-1	CASSLSYGVTEAFF	TGTGCCAGCAGTCTCAGTTACGGGGTCACTGAAGCTTTCTTT
.	TRBV30	TRBD1	TRBJ2-2	CAWSGGQGGTNTGELFF	TGTGCCTGGAGCGGCGGACAGGGGGGCACGAACACCGGGGAGCTGTTTTTT
.	TRBV7-2	.	TRBJ2-4	CASSLGGEGGNIQYF	TGTGCCAGCAGCTTAGGGGGTGAAGGGGGAAACATTCAGTACTTC
.	TRBV27	TRBD1	TRBJ1-4	CASSLFGQGNEKLFF	TGTGCCAGCAGTTTATTCGGACAGGGGAATGAAAAACTGTTTTTT
.	TRBV7-2	.	TRBJ2-5	CASSLGGPATETQYF	TGTGCCAGCAGCTTAGGAGGGCCGGCTACGGAGACCCAGTACTTC
.	TRBV19	.	TRBJ1-2	CASSRGGRSWSGYTF	TGTGCCAGTAGTAGGGGGGGCCGCAGCTGGTCGGGCTACACCTTC
.	TRBV9	.	TRBJ2-1	CASSGKELIGNEQFF	TGTGCCAGCAGCGGTAAGGAGTTAATCGGCAATGAGCAGTTCTTC
.	TRBV7-2	.	TRBJ1-6	CASSLGWGGSYNSPLHF	TGTGCCAGCAGCTTAGGGTGGGGGGGTTCCTATAATTCACCCCTCCACTTT
.	TRBV6-5	.	TRBJ1-2	CASSYQPTLYGYTF	TGTGCCAGCAGTTACCAACCGACACTCTATGGCTACACCTTC
few	TRBV2	.	TRBJ1-4	CASRRSISEVEKLFF	TGTGCCAGCAGGAGGAGCATTTCGGAAGTTGAAAAACTGTTTTTT
few	TRBV4-3	.	TRBJ2-3	CASSQEVIGSGVGSTDTQYF	TGCGCCAGCAGCCAAGAAGTCATAGGAAGCGGAGTGGGTAGCACAGATACGCAGTATTTT
.	TRBV4-3	.	TRBJ1-1	CASSQDKNWLNTEAFF	TGCGCCAGCAGCCAAGACAAGAATTGGCTGAACACTGAAGCTTTCTTT
few	TRBV11-2	TRBD1	TRBJ2-2	CASSPRGWTGVAGELFF	TGTGCCAGCAGCCCACGAGGGTGGACAGGGGTGGCCGGGGAGCTGTTTTTT
.	TRBV5-8	.	TRBJ1-4	CASSLVREKLFF	TGTGCCAGCAGCTTGGTGAGGGAAAAACTGTTTTTT
many	TRBV7-2	.	TRBJ1-2	CASSSVLGYTF	TGTGCCAGCAGCTCAGTTCTCGGCTACACCTTC
.	TRBV28	.	TRBJ1-1	CAGRGTANTEAFF	TGTGCCGGAAGGGGGACGGCGAACACTGAAGCTTTCTTT
.	TRBV4-3	.	TRBJ2-3	CASSQAEKDTQYF	TGCGCCAGCAGCCAAGCGGAGAAAGATACGCAGTATTTT
.	TRBV9	.	TRBJ2-1	CASSAGGGRARREQFF	TGTGCCAGCAGCGCAGGCGGCGGCAGGGCGAGGAGAGAGCAGTTCTTC
once	TRBV10-1	.	TRBJ1-4	CASSEPFPNEKLFF	TGCGCCAGCAGTGAGCCTTTCCCTAATGAAAAACTGTTTTTT
.	TRBV3-1/TRBV3-2	TRBD1	TRBJ1-2	CASSRTGGDYGYTF	TGTGCCAGCAGCCGTACAGGGGGTGACTATGGCTACACCTTC
once	TRBV5-1	TRBD1	TRBJ2-3	CASSFYPGTGGVDTQYF	TGCGCCAGCAGCTTCTACCCCGGGACAGGGGGTGTGGATACGCAGTATTTT
once	TRBV27	TRBD2	TRBJ2-1	CASSLFASGNEQFF	TGTGCCAGCAGTTTATTTGCTAGCGGCAATGAGCAGTTCTTC
.	TRBV10-3	.	TRBJ2-1	CAISENSLNEQFF	TGTGCCATCAGTGAGAACAGCCTCAATGAGCAGTTCTTC
few	TRBV4-3	.	TRBJ2-1	CASSRRVYPETLSYNEQFF	TGCGCCAGCAGCCGTCGGGTCTACCCGGAAACCCTCTCCTACAATGAGCAGTTCTTC
few	TRBV5-1	.	TRBJ1-1	CASSLEGRRDTEAFF	TGCGCCAGCAGCTTGGAAGGGAGGAGGGACACTGAAGCTTTCTTT
.	TRBV5-1	.	TRBJ2-2	CASSLGGGTNTGELFF	TGCGCCAGCAGCTTGGGTGGGGGGACCAACACCGGGGAGCTGTTTTTT
once	TRBV6-1	TRBD2	TRBJ2-1	CASSDGRAGRTSGAYNEQFF	TGTGCCAGCAGTGACGGGAGGGCAGGGAGGACTAGCGGCGCCTACAATGAGCAGTTCTTC
once	TRBV9	TRBD1	TRBJ1-1	CASSAGDREVAEAFF	TGTGCCAGCAGCGCCGGGGACAGGGAAGTCGCTGAAGCTTTCTTT
.	TRBV11-2	.	TRBJ2-5	CASSLVRVERETQYF	TGTGCCAGCAGCTTAGTCAGGGTAGAGAGGGAGACCCAGTACTTC
once	TRBV27	.	TRBJ2-1	CASSLGSSYNEQFF	TGTGCCAGCAGTTTGGGGAGCTCCTACAATGAGCAGTTCTTC
.	TRBV19	TRBD2	TRBJ2-1	CASRGAGGSSYNEQFF	TGTGCCAGCCGGGGGGCGGGAGGGAGCTCCTACAATGAGCAGTTCTTC
.	TRBV4-2	.	TRBJ1-2	CASSPLGTGGSTPIYGYTF	TGTGCCAGCAGCCCCCTGGGTACGGGGGGCTCGACCCCCATATATGGCTACACCTTC
.	TRBV20-1	.	TRBJ1-5	CSASIGDSNQPQHF	TGCAGTGCTAGTATCGGGGATTCGAATCAGCCCCAGCATTTT
.	TRBV19	TRBD2	TRBJ2-1	CASSNSAGGYNEQFF	TGTGCCAGTAGTAATTCGGCGGGAGGATACAATGAGCAGTTCTTC
.	TRBV5-1	TRBD2	TRBJ2-3	CASSLGSGRYGTDTQYF	TGCGCCAGCAGCTTGGGTAGCGGGAGATATGGGACAGATACGCAGTATTTT
few	TRBV3-1/TRBV3-2	.	TRBJ1-3	CASSQMTAISGNTIYF	TGTGCCAGCAGCCAGATGACAGCCATCTCTGGAAACACCATATATTTT
.	TRBV7-3	TRBD2	TRBJ2-1	CASSLTVGTSGINEQFF	TGTGCCAGCAGCTTAACGGTGGGGACTAGCGGGATTAATGAGCAGTTCTTC
.	TRBV9	TRBD1	TRBJ1-4	CASSVEDRPLTNEKLFF	TGTGCCAGCAGCGTAGAGGACAGGCCCTTGACTAATGAAAAACTGTTTTTT
.	TRBV15	.	TRBJ1-2	CATSRDPGGMSSYGYTF	TGTGCCACCAGCAGAGATCCTGGGGGGATGAGCAGCTATGGCTACACCTTC
few	TRBV7-9	.	TRBJ1-1	CASSQRNREVEAFF	TGTGCCAGCAGCCAGAGAAACAGGGAAGTTGAAGCTTTCTTT
few	TRBV9	.	TRBJ1-1	CASSPRGGGAEAFF	TGTGCCAGCAGCCCCCGAGGAGGCGGGGCTGAAGCTTTCTTT
.	TRBV7-9	.	TRBJ1-2	CASSRGDGNYGYTF	TGTGCCAGCAGCCGGGGGGACGGAAACTATGGCTACACCTTC
.	TRBV28	TRBD1	TRBJ1-2	CASRRGQGVGGYTF	TGTGCCAGCAGAAGGGGACAGGGCGTGGGTGGCTACACCTTC
once	TRBV30	.	TRBJ2-7	CAWSVLPYEQYF	TGTGCCTGGAGTGTTCTTCCCTACGAGCAGTACTTC
.	TRBV4-2	.	TRBJ1-6	CASSQDPYSPLHF	TGTGCCAGCAGCCAAGATCCCTATTCACCCCTCCACTTT
.	TRBV7-2	.	TRBJ1-1	CASSPGRGYTEAFF	TGTGCCAGCAGCCCCGGCAGGGGATACACTGAAGCTTTCTTT
.	TRBV7-9	TRBD2	TRBJ2-3	CASSSGTSGAQNTQYF	TGTGCCAGCAGCTCGGGGACTAGCGGGGCCCAGAATACGCAGTATTTT
few	TRBV2	.	TRBJ1-3	CASTDNSGNTIYF	TGTGCCAGCACGGACAACTCTGGAAACACCATATATTTT
.	TRBV6-1	TRBD1	TRBJ2-5	CASSEDRVQETQYF	TGTGCCAGCAGTGAGGACAGGGTCCAAGAGACCCAGTACTTC
.	TRBV10-3	TRBD2	TRBJ2-7	CAISETSGGAHEQYF	TGTGCCATCAGTGAAACTAGCGGGGGGGCCCACGAGCAGTACTTC
.	TRBV6-5	.	TRBJ1-2	CASSYPGRVGYTF	TGTGCCAGCAGTTACCCAGGGAGGGTTGGCTACACCTTC